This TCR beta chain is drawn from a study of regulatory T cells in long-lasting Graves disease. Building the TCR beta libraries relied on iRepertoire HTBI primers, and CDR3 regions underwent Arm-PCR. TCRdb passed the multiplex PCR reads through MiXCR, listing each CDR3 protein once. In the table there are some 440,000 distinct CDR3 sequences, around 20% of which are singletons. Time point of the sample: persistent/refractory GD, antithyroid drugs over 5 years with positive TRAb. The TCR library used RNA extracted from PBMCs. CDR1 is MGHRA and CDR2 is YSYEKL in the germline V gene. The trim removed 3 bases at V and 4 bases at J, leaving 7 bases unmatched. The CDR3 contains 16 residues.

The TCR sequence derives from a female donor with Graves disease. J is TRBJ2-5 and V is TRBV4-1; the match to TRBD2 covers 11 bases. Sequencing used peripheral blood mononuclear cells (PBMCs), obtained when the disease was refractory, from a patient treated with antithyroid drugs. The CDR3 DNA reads TGCGCCAGCAGCCACCGAGTAGCGGGGGGGGGAGAGACCCAGTACTTC. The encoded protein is CASSHRVAGGGETQYF.